Listed below are T cell receptor beta chains from one sample, sequenced in a study of CD8+CD57+ T cells in acquired aplastic anemia. TCRdb recomputed calls from the reads with MiXCR, one row per CDR3 protein. Of some 200,000 distinct CDR3 sequences listed, about 62% are singletons. The specimen was sorted CD4+, CD8+, or CD8+CD57+ T cells (not recorded which) from PBMCs. These receptors were taken from a human donor with aplastic anemia. Each CDR3 is given with its conserved first and last residue. Fields, in order: D gene, V gene, clone size, CDR3 length, J gene, CDR3 protein, CDR3 DNA. The D gene is left open where the match is weak. Size is omitted from some rows. Given values are once, few, many or a class for expanded clones.

d_call: -
v_call: TRBV19
clone_size: -
cdr3_length: 16
j_call: TRBJ1-1
cdr3_aa: CASSINLVRGGTEAFF
cdr3_nt: TGTGCCAGTAGTATAAACCTCGTCCGTGGGGGCACTGAAGCTTTCTTT

d_call: TRBD2
v_call: TRBV9
clone_size: -
cdr3_length: 16
j_call: TRBJ2-2
cdr3_aa: CASSVGLAPATGELFF
cdr3_nt: TGTGCCAGCAGCGTGGGACTAGCTCCGGCTACCGGGGAGCTGTTTTTT

d_call: -
v_call: TRBV5-6
clone_size: few
cdr3_length: 13
j_call: TRBJ1-2
cdr3_aa: CASSSGLNYGYTF
cdr3_nt: TGTGCCAGCAGCTCCGGGCTAAACTATGGCTACACCTTC

d_call: TRBD2
v_call: TRBV2
clone_size: -
cdr3_length: 13
j_call: TRBJ2-7
cdr3_aa: CATQTSGRGEQYF
cdr3_nt: TGTGCCACCCAGACTAGCGGGAGAGGTGAGCAGTACTTC

d_call: -
v_call: TRBV6-2/TRBV6-3
clone_size: medium-sized
cdr3_length: 12
j_call: TRBJ1-5
cdr3_aa: CASARTSQPQHF
cdr3_nt: TGTGCCAGCGCCAGGACGAGTCAGCCCCAGCATTTT

d_call: -
v_call: TRBV20-1
clone_size: -
cdr3_length: 11
j_call: TRBJ2-1
cdr3_aa: CSASTGYEQFF
cdr3_nt: TGCAGTGCTAGTACGGGCTATGAGCAGTTCTTC

d_call: -
v_call: TRBV10-3
clone_size: -
cdr3_length: 11
j_call: TRBJ2-7
cdr3_aa: CAGEQAYEQYF
cdr3_nt: TGTGCTGGGGAACAGGCCTACGAGCAGTACTTC

d_call: -
v_call: TRBV12-3/TRBV12-4
clone_size: -
cdr3_length: 12
j_call: TRBJ1-1
cdr3_aa: CASSFRLSEAFF
cdr3_nt: TGTGCCAGCAGTTTTCGATTGTCTGAAGCTTTCTTT

d_call: -
v_call: TRBV6-5
clone_size: many
cdr3_length: 13
j_call: TRBJ2-5
cdr3_aa: CASSPRGGETQYF
cdr3_nt: TGTGCCAGCAGTCCTAGGGGAGGCGAGACCCAGTACTTC

d_call: -
v_call: TRBV20-1
clone_size: -
cdr3_length: 15
j_call: TRBJ1-5
cdr3_aa: CNARGSFGGDQPQHF
cdr3_nt: TGCAATGCTAGAGGATCGTTTGGGGGCGACCAGCCCCAGCATTTT

d_call: TRBD2
v_call: TRBV14
clone_size: once
cdr3_length: 16
j_call: TRBJ2-7
cdr3_aa: CASSQVSGLAGGEQYF
cdr3_nt: TGTGCCAGCAGCCAAGTCTCGGGACTAGCGGGAGGTGAGCAGTACTTC

d_call: -
v_call: TRBV2
clone_size: -
cdr3_length: 17
j_call: TRBJ1-6
cdr3_aa: CASSEHPRPVWNSPLHF
cdr3_nt: TGTGCCAGCAGTGAGCACCCTCGGCCGGTTTGGAATTCACCCCTCCACTTT

d_call: -
v_call: TRBV6-5
clone_size: -
cdr3_length: 14
j_call: TRBJ1-1
cdr3_aa: CASSYDGARAEAFF
cdr3_nt: TGTGCCAGCAGTTACGATGGGGCGAGGGCAGAAGCTTTCTTT